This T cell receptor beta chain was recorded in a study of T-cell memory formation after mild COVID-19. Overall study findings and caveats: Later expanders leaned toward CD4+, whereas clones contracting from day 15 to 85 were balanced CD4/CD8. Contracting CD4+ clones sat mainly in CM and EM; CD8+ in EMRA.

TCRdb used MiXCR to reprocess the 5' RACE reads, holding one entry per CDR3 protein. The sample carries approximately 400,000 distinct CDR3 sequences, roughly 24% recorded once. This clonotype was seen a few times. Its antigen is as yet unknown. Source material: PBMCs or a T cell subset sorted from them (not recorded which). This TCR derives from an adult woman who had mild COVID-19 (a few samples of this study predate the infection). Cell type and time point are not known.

This CDR3 reads CATSDAGSYYGYTF. The CDR3 nucleotides read TGTGCCACCAGTGACGCCGGGAGCTACTATGGCTACACCTTC. This chain joins TRBV24-1 and TRBJ1-2; D gene unclear. V shed 4 bases and J shed 3 bases, with 11 bases lying between them. This CDR3 contains 14 residues. CDR1 and CDR2 (germline): KGHDR, SFDVKD.